This T cell receptor beta chain came from a study of T cells in Graves' hyperthyroidism and ophthalmopathy. Amplified regions were TCR beta CDR3 sequences from RNA transcripts. The HTBI set primed first-round TCR CDR3 RT-PCR. In TCRdb, the multiplex PCR reads were re-called with MiXCR into one record per CDR3 protein. This sample has hundreds of thousands of distinct CDR3 sequences, with roughly an eighth found just once. This clonotype has at least ten counts. Its antigen is undetermined. Whole-study findings and limits: Most thyroid-expanded clonotypes above 0.001 were also found in blood.

The specimen sequenced was blood. This clonotype was sampled from a woman in her late teens or twenties with Graves' hyperthyroidism.

CDR3 residues: CASSPPGLAGGPNEQFF. The CDR3, as DNA: TGTGCCAGCTCACCACCCGGACTAGCGGGAGGGCCAAATGAGCAGTTCTTC. V and J are TRBV18 and TRBJ2-1; 15 bases are shared with TRBD2. The V gene end was trimmed by 0 bases and the J gene end by 7 bases; junction bases not matched to a gene: 4. The CDR3 has 17 residues. The germline gives CDR1 KGHSH, CDR2 LQKENI.